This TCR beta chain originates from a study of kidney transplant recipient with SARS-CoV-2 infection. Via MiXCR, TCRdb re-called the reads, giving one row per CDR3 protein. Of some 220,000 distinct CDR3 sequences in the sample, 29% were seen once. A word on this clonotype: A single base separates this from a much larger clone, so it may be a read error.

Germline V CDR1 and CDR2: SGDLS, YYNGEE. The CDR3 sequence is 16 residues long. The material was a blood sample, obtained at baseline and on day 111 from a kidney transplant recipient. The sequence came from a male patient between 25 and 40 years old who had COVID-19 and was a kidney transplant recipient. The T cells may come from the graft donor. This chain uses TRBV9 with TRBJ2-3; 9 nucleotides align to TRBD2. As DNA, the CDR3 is TGTGCCAGCAGCATATTAGCGGGGGCCCGCACAGGTACGCAGTATTTT. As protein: CASSILAGARTGTQYF.